This T cell receptor beta chain was documented in a study of T cells in Graves' hyperthyroidism and ophthalmopathy. Disease duration was under 3 months in the ophthalmopathy patients, who also had a Clinical Activity Score of at least 3 and a NOSPECS grade of at least 4. Criteria for exclusion of patients were uncontrolled infection, other autoimmune disease, pregnancy or lactation. V lost 0 bases to trimming and J lost 7 bases; unmatched junction nucleotides: 7. The CDR3 is made up of 15 amino acids. The germline gives CDR1 DFQATT, CDR2 SNEGSKA (reference sequence). This clonotype has just a few counts. There were TCR beta CDR3 regions amplified from RNA transcripts. A set of HTBI primers served as the primers for a first-round RT-PCR of the TCR CDR3. TCRdb redid the calling of the multiplex PCR reads with MiXCR, one entry per CDR3 protein. This sample has about 610,000 distinct CDR3 sequences; approximately 16% occur once, and the top ten carry approximately 3.5%.

The gene calls are TRBV20-1 and TRBJ1-5, with 9 bases identical to TRBD1. This receptor was obtained from a woman in her forties with Graves' ophthalmopathy. Sequenced material: blood. The CDR3 DNA sequence: TGCAGTGCTAGAGAGGCACAGGGGGCTAAACAGCCCCAGCATTTT. This sequence encodes CSAREAQGAKQPQHF.